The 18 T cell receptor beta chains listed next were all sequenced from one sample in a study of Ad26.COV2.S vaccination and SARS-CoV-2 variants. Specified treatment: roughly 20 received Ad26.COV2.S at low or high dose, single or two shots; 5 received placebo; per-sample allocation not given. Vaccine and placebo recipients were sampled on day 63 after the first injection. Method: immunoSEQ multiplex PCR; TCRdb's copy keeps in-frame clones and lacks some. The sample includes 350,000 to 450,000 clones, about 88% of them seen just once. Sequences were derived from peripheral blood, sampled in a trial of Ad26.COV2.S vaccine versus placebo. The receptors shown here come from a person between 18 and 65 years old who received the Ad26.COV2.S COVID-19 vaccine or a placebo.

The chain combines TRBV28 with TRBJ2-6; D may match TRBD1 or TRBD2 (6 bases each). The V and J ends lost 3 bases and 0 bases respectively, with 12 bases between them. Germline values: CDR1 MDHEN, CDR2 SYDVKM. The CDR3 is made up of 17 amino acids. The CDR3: CASSFPGAGSGANVLTF. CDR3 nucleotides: TGTGCCAGCAGTTTTCCGGGGGCCGGCTCTGGGGCCAACGTCCTGACTTTC. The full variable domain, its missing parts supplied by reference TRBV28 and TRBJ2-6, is DVKVTQSSRYLVKRTGEKVFLECVQDMDHENMFWYRQDPGLGLRLIYFSYDVKMKEKGDIPEGYSVSREKKERFSLILESASTNQTSMYLCASSFPGAGSGANVLTFGAGSRLTVL.

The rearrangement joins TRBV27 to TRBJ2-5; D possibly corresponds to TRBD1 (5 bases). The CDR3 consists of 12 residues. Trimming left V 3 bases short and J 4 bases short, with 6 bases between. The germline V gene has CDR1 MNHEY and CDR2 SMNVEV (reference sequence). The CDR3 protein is CASSFQGETQYF. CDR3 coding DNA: TGTGCCAGCAGTTTTCAGGGAGAGACCCAGTACTTC.

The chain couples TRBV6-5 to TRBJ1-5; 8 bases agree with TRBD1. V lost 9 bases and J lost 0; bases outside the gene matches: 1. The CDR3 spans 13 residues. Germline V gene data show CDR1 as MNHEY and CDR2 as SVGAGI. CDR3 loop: CARQGDSNQPQHF. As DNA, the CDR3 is TGTGCCAGACAGGGGGATAGCAATCAGCCCCAGCATTTT.

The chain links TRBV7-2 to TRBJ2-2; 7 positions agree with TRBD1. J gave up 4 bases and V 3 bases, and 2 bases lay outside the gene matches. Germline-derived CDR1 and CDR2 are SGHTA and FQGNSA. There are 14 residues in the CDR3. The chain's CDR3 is CASSFDRATGELFF. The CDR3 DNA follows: TGTGCCAGCAGCTTCGACAGGGCCACCGGGGAGCTGTTTTTT.

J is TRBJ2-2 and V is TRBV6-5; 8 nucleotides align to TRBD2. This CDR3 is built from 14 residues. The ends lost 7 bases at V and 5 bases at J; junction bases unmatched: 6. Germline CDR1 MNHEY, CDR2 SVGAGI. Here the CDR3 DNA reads TGTGCCAGCACCCCCCGGGAGGGGACCGGGGAGCTGTTTTTT. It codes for CASTPREGTGELFF.

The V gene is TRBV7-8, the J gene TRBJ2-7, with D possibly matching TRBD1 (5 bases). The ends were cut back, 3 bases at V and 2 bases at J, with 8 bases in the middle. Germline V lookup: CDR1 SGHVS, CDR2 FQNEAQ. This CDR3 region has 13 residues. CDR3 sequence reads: CASSFDRTYEQYF. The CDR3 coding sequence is TGTGCCAGCAGCTTCGACAGAACCTACGAGCAGTACTTC.

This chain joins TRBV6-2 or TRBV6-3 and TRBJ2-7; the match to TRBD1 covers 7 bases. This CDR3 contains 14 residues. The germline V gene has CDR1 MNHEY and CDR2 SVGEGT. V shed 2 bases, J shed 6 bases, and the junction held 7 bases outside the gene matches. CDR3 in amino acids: CASSYRGPFFEQYF. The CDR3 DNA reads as TGTGCCAGCAGTTACAGGGGGCCTTTTTTCGAGCAGTACTTC.

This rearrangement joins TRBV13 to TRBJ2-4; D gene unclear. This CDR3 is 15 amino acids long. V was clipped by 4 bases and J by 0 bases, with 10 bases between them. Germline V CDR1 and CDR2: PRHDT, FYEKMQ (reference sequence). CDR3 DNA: TGTGCCAGCAGCTCCCGGCTAGGAGCCAAAAACATTCAGTACTTC. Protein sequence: CASSSRLGAKNIQYF. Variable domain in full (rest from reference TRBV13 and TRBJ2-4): AAGVIQSPRHLIKEKRETATLKCYPIPRHDTVYWYQQGPGQDPQFLISFYEKMQSDKGSIPDRFSAQQFSDYHSELNMSSLELGDSALYFCASSSRLGAKNIQYFGAGTRLSVL.

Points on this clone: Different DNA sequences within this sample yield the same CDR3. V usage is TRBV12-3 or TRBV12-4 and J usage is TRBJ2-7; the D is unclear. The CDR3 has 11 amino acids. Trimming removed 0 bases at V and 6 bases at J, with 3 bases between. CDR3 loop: CASSLAAEQYF. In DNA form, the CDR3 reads TGTGCCAGCAGTTTAGCAGCCGAGCAGTACTTC.

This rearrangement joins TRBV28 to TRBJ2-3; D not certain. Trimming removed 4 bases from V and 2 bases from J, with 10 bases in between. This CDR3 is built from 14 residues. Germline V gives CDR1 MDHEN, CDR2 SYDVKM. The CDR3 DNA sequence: TGTGCCAGCAGTTGGGCACACCACACAGATACGCAGTATTTT. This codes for CASSWAHHTDTQYF.

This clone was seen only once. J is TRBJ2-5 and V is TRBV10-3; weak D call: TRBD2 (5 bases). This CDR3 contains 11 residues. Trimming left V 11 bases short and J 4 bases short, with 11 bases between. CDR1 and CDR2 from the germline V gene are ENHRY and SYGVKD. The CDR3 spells CASGEGETQYF. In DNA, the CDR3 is TGTGCCTCCGGGGAAGGAGAGACCCAGTACTTC.

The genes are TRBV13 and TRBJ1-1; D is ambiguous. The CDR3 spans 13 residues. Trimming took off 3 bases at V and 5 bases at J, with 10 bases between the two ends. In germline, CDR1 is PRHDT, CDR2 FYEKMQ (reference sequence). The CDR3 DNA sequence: TGTGCCAGCAGCTTTGGTCCTCCTACTGAAGCTTTCTTT. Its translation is CASSFGPPTEAFF.

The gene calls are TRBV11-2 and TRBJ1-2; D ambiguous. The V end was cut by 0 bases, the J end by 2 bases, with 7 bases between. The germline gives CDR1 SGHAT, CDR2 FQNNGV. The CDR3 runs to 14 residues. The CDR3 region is CASSLDPENYGYTF. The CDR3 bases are TGTGCCAGCAGCTTAGATCCCGAGAACTATGGCTACACCTTC.

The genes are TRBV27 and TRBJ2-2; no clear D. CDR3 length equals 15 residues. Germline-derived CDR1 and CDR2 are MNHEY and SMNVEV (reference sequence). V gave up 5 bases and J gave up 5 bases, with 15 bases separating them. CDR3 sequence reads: CASSPPSVITGELFF. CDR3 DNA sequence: TGTGCCAGCAGTCCCCCTTCTGTAATTACCGGGGAGCTGTTTTTT.

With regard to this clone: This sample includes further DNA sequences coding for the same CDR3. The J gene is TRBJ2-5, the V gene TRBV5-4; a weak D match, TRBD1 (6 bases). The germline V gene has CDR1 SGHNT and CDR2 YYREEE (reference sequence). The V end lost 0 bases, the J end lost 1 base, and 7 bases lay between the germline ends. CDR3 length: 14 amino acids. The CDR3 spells CASSLGTVQETQYF. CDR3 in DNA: TGTGCCAGCAGCTTGGGGACAGTCCAAGAGACCCAGTACTTC.

CDR3 sequence: CASSLSVGVSGNTIYF. For the CDR3, the DNA is TGTGCCAGCAGCTTATCCGTGGGGGTATCTGGAAACACCATATATTTT. The V and J genes are TRBV7-2 and TRBJ1-3, with a tentative D call TRBD1 (5 bases). The V gene's germline CDR1 is SGHTA and CDR2 FQGNSA. V gave up 2 bases and J gave up 1 base, with 12 bases separating them. The CDR3 sequence is 16 residues long. Based on the CDR3 plus reference TRBV7-2 and TRBJ1-3, the full variable domain is GAGVSQSPSNKVTEKGKDVELRCDPISGHTALYWYRQSLGQGLEFLIYFQGNSAPDKSGLPSDRFSAERTGGSVSTLTIQRTQQEDSAVYLCASSLSVGVSGNTIYFGEGSWLTVV.

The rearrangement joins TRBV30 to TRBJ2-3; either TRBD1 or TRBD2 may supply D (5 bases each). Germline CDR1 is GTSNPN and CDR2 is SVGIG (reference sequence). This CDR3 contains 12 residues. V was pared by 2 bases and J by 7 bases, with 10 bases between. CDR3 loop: CAWSPEGNTQYF. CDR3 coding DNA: TGTGCCTGGAGTCCCGAGGGGAATACGCAGTATTTT.

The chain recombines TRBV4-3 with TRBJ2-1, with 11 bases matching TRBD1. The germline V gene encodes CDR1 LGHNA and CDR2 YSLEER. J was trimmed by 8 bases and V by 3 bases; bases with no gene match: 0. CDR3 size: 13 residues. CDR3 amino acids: CASSQDRGHEQFF. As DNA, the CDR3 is TGCGCCAGCAGCCAGGACAGGGGGCATGAGCAGTTCTTC.